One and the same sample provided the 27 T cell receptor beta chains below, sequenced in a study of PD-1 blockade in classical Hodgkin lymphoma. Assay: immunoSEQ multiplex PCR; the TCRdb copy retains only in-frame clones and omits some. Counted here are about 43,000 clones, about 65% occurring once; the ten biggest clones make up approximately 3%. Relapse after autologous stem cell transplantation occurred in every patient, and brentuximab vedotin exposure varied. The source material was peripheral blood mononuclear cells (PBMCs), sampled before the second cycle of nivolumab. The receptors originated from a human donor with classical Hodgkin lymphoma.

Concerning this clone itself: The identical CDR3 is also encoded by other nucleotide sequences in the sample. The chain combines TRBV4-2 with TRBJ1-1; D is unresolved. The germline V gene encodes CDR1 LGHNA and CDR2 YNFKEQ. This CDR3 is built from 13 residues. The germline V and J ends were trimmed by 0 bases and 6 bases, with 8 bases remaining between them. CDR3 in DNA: TGTGCCAGCAGCCAAGAGCAGATCGCTGAAGCTTTCTTT. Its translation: CASSQEQIAEAFF.

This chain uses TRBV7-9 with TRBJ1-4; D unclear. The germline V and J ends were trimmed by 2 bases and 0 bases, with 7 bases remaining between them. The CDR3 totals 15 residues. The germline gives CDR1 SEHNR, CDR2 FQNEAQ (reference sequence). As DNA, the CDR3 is TGTGCCAGCAGCTTAAATCCCGCAACTAATGAAAAACTGTTTTTT. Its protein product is CASSLNPATNEKLFF.

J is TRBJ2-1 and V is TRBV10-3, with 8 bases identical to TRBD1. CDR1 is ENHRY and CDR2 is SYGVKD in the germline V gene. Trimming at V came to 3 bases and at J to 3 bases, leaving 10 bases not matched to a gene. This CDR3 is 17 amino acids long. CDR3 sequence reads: CAISDPGQGPFYNEQFF. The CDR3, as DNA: TGTGCCATCAGTGACCCCGGACAGGGTCCCTTCTACAATGAGCAGTTCTTC.

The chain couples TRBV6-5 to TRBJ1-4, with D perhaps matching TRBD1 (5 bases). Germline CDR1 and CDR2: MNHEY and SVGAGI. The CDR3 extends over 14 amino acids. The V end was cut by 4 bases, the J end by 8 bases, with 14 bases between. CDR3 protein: CASSSQASGEKLFF. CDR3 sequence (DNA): TGTGCCAGCAGTTCACAGGCCTCGGGAGAAAAACTGTTTTTT.

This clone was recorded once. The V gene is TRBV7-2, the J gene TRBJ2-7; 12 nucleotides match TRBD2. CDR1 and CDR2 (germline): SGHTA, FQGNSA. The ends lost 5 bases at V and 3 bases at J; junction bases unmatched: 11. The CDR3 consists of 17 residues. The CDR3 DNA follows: TGTGCCAGCAGCAGCCCCGAGGCACTAGCGGGGGGCTACGAGCAGTACTTC. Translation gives CASSSPEALAGGYEQYF.

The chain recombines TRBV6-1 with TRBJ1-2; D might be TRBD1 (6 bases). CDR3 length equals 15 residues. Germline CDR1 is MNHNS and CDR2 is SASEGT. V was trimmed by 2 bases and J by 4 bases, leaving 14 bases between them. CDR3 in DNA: TGTGCCAGCAGTGAAAGCAGGGGTTGGAGCTATGGCTACACCTTC. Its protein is CASSESRGWSYGYTF.

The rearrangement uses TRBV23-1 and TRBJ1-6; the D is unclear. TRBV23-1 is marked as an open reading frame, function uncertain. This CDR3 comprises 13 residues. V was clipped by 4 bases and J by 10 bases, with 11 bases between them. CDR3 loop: CASSREKGSPLHF. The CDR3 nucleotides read TGCGCCAGCAGTCGCGAGAAGGGATCACCCCTCCACTTT.

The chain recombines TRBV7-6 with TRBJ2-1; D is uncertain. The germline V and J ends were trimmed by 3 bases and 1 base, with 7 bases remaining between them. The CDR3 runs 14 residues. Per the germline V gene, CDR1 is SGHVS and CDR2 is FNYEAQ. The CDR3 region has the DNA TGTGCCAGCAGCTTGTCCAATTCCTACAATGAGCAGTTCTTC. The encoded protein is CASSLSNSYNEQFF.

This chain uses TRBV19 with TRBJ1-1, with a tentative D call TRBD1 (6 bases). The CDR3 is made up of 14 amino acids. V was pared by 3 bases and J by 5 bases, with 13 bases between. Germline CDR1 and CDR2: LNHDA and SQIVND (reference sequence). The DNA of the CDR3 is TGTGCCAGTAGTATCGTACAGGGTAGTACTGAAGCTTTCTTT. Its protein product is CASSIVQGSTEAFF.

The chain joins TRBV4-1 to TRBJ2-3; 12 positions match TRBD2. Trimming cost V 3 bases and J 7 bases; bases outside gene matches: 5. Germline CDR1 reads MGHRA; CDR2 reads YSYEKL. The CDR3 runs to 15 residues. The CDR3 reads CASSHTSGGQYTQYF. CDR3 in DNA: TGCGCCAGCAGCCATACTAGCGGGGGGCAATATACGCAGTATTTT.

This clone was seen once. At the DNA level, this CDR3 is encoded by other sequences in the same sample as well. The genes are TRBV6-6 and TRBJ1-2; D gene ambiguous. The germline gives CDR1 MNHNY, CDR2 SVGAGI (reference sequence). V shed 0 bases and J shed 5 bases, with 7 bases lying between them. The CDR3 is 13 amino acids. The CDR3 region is CASSYSSVYGYTF. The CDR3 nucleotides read TGTGCCAGCAGTTACTCGAGTGTATATGGCTACACCTTC.

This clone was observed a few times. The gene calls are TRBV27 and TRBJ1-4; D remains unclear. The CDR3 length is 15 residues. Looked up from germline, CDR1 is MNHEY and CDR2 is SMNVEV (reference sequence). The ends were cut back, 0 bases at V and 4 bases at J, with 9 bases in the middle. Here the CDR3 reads CASSLSAGLNEKLFF. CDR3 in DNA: TGTGCCAGCAGTTTATCAGCCGGTCTTAATGAAAAACTGTTTTTT.

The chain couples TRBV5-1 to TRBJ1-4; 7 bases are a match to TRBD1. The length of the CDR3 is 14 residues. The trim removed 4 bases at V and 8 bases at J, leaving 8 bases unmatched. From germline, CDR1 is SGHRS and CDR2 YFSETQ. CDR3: CASSETGSGEKLFF. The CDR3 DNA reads TGCGCCAGCAGCGAGACAGGGTCAGGGGAAAAACTGTTTTTT.

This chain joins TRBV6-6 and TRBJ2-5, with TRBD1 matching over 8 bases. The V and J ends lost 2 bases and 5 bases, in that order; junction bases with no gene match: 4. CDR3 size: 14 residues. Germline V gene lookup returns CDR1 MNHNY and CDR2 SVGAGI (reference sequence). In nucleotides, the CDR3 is TGTGCCAGCAGTTACACAGGGGGATTGGAGACCCAGTACTTC. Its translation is CASSYTGGLETQYF.

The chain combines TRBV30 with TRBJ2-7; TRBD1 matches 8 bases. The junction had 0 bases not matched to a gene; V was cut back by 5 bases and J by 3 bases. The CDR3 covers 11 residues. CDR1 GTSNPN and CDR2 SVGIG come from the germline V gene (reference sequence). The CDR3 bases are TGTGCCTGGGACAGGGGCTACGAGCAGTACTTC. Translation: CAWDRGYEQYF.

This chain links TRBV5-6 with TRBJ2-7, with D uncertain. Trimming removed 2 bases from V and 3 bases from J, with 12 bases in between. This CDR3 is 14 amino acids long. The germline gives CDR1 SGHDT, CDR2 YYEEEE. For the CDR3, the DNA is TGTGCCAGCAGCTTAAGGGTGTCGGTCTACGAGCAGTACTTC. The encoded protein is CASSLRVSVYEQYF.

CDR3 loop: CASSPQTENTEAFF. For the CDR3, the DNA is TGTGCCAGCAGCCCCCAGACAGAGAACACTGAAGCTTTCTTT. The chain carries TRBV27 and TRBJ1-1; D is possibly TRBD1 (5 bases). Germline V CDR1 and CDR2: MNHEY, SMNVEV (reference sequence). V lost 6 bases, J lost 1 base, and 12 bases lay in between. The CDR3 is made up of 14 amino acids.

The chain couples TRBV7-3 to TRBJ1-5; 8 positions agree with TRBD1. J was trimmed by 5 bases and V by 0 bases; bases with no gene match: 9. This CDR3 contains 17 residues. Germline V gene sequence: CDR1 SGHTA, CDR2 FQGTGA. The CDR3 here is CASSLTRSAGGYQPQHF. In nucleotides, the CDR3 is TGTGCCAGCAGCTTAACGCGGTCGGCAGGGGGCTATCAGCCCCAGCATTTT. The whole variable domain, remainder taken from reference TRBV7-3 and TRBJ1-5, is GAGVSQTPSNKVTEKGKYVELRCDPISGHTALYWYRQSLGQGPEFLIYFQGTGAADDSGLPNDRFFAVRPEGSVSTLKIQRTERGDSAVYLCASSLTRSAGGYQPQHFGDGTRLSIL.

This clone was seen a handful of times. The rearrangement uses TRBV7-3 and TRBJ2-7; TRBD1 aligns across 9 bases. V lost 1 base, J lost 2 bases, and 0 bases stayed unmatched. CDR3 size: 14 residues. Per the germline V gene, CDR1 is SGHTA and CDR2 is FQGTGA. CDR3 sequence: CASSLNRGPYEQYF. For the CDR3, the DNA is TGTGCCAGCAGCTTAAACAGGGGGCCCTACGAGCAGTACTTC.

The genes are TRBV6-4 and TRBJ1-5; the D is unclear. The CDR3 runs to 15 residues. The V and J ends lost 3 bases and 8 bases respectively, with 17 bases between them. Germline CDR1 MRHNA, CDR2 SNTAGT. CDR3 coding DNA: TGTGCCAGCAGTGAAAGTGGGGAGGGTAGCGAGCCCCAGCATTTT. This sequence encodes CASSESGEGSEPQHF.

Written as DNA, the CDR3 is TGTGCCAGCAGTTTAAGTCGGGGTTCCACAGATACGCAGTATTTT. It translates to CASSLSRGSTDTQYF. The rearrangement joins TRBV28 to TRBJ2-3; the D gene is possibly TRBD2 (5 bases). V shed 2 bases and J shed 2 bases, with 11 bases lying between them. The CDR3 runs 15 residues. Germline values: CDR1 MDHEN, CDR2 SYDVKM.

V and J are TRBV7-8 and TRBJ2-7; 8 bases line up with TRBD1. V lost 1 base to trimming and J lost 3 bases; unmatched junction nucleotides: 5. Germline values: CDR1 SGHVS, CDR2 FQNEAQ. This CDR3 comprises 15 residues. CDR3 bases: TGTGCCAGCAGCTTAGGAGTACAGGGGGTCTACGAGCAGTACTTC. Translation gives CASSLGVQGVYEQYF.

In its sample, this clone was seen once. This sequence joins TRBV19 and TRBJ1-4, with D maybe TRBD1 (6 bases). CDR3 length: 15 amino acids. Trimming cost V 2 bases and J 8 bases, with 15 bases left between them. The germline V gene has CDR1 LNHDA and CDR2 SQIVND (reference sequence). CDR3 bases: TGTGCCAGTAGTATACGGGGGGGCAGGAAGGAAAAACTGTTTTTT. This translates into CASSIRGGRKEKLFF.

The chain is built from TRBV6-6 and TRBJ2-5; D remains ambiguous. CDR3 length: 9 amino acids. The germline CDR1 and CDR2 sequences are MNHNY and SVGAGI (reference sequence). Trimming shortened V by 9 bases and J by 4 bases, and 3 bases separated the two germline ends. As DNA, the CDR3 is TGTGCCAGTGGAGAGACCCAGTACTTC. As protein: CASGETQYF.

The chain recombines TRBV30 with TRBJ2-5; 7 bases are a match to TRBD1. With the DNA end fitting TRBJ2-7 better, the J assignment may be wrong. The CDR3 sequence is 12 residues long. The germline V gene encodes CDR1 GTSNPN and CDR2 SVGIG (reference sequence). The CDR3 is CAWKQGTYEQYF. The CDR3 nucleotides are TGTGCCTGGAAACAGGGGACCTACGAGCAGTACTTC.

Written as DNA, the CDR3 is TGTGCCTTCACAGACAGGGGGGGCAATCAGCCCCAGCATTTT. This encodes CAFTDRGGNQPQHF. This chain links TRBV30 with TRBJ1-5; TRBD1 matches 9 bases. The J segment lost 2 bases and the V segment lost 7 bases, leaving 6 bases of the junction unmatched. From germline, CDR1 is GTSNPN and CDR2 SVGIG (reference sequence). This CDR3 has 14 amino acids.

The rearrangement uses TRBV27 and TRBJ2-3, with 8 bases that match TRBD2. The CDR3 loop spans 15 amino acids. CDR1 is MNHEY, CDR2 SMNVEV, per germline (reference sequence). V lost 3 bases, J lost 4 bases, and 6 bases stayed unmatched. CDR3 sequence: CASSLAGGRADTQYF. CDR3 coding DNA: TGTGCCAGCAGTTTGGCGGGGGGTAGGGCAGATACGCAGTATTTT.